The clone carrying this T cell receptor (beta chain) was picked up many times. What it binds is not known. The sample belongs to a study of breast tumors, draining lymph nodes, adjacent tissues. Whole-study findings and limits: The lymph node origin of tumor T cells was framed as consistent with a hypothesis, not demonstrated. Tumor repertoires ranked between lymph nodes and nontumor tissue in diversity, with V and J gene preferences. Luminal-like breast cancer showed significantly higher tumor–nontumor repertoire similarity than basal-like.

One entry per CDR3 protein, called by TCRdb with MiXCR from the multiplex PCR reads. This table has 180,000 or so distinct CDR3 sequences, 33% appearing once. Trimming cost V 5 bases and J 6 bases; bases outside gene matches: 11. From germline, CDR1 is SQVTM and CDR2 ANQGSEA. This CDR3 comprises 16 residues. Axillary draining lymph nodes of breast cancer patients supplied the node samples. This chain connects TRBV29-1 to TRBJ2-7; TRBD2 matches 15 bases. The specimen sequenced was axillary lymph node tissue. The origin of this receptor is a female donor with breast cancer. Some clones in this sample may be carry-over from other donors' samples. In DNA, the CDR3 is TGCAGCGTTTCGGGACTAGCGGGAGGAGCCGCTTCCGAGCAGTACTTC. Protein sequence: CSVSGLAGGAASEQYF.